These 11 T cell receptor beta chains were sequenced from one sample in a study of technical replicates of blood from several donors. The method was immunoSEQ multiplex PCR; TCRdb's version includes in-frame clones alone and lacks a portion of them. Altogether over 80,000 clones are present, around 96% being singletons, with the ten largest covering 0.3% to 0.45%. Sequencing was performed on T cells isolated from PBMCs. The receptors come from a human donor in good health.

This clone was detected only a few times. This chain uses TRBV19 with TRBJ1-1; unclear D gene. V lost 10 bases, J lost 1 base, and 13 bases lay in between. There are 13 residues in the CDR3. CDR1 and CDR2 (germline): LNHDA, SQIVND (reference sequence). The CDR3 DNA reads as TGTGCCACATCTAGTTCGGGGAACACTGAAGCTTTCTTT. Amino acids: CATSSSGNTEAFF. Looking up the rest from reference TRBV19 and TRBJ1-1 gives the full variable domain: DGGITQSPKYLFRKEGQNVTLSCEQNLNHDAMYWYRQDPGQGLRLIYYSQIVNDFQKGDIAEGYSVSREKKESFPLTVTSAQKNPTAFYLCATSSSGNTEAFFGQGTRLTVV.

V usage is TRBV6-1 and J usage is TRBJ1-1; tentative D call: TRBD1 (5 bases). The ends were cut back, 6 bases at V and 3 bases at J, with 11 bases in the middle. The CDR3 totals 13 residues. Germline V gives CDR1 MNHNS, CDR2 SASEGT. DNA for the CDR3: TGTGCCAGCAGGCAACCGGGGGACACTGAAGCTTTCTTT. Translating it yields CASRQPGDTEAFF.

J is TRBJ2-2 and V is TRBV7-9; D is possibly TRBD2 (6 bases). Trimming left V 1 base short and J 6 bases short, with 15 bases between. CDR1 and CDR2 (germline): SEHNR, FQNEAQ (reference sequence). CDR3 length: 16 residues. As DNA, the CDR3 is TGTGCCAGCAGCTTAGATCCGGGCAGGAGGGCCGGGGAGCTGTTTTTT. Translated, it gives CASSLDPGRRAGELFF.

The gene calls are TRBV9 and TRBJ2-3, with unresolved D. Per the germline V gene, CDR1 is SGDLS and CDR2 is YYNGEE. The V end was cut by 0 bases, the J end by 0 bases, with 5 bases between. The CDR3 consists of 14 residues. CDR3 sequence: CASSVDLSTDTQYF. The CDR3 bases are TGTGCCAGCAGCGTAGATTTAAGCACAGATACGCAGTATTTT.

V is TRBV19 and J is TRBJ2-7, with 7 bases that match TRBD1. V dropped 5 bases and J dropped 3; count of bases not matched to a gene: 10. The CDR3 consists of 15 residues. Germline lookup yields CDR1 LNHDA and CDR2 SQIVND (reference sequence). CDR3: CASSVQGTYHYEQYF. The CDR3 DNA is TGTGCCAGTAGTGTACAGGGGACCTACCACTACGAGCAGTACTTC.

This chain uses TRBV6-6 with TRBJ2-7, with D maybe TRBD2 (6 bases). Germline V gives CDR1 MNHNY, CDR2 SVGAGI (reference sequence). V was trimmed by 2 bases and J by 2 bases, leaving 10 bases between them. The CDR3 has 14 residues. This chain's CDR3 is CASSYGGETYEQYF. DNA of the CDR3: TGTGCCAGCAGTTACGGCGGGGAGACCTACGAGCAGTACTTC.

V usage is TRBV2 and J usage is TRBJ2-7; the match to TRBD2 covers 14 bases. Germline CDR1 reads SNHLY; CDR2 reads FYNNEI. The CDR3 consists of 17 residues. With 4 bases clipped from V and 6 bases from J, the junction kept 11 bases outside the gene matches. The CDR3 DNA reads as TGTGCCAGCAGTGTGACTAGCGGGAGGGCCTTAAGTGGCGAGCAGTACTTC. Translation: CASSVTSGRALSGEQYF.

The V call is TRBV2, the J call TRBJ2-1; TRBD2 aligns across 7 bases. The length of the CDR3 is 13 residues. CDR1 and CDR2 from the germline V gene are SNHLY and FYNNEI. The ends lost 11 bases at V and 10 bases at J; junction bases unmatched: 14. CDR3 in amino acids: CACMVAGAREQFF. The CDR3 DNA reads TGTGCCTGCATGGTAGCGGGTGCTAGGGAGCAGTTCTTC. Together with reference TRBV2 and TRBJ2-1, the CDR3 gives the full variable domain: EPEVTQTPSHQVTQMGQEVILRCVPISNHLYFYWYRQILGQKVEFLVSFYNNEISEKSEIFDDQFSVERPDGSNFTLKIRSTKLEDSAMYFCACMVAGAREQFFGPGTRLTVL.

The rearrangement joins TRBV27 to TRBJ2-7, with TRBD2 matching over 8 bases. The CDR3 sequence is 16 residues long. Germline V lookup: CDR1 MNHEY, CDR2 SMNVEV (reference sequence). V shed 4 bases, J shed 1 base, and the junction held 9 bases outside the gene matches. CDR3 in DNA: TGTGCCAGCAGTTCATCAGCGGGAGAAAGATCCTACGAGCAGTACTTC. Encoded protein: CASSSSAGERSYEQYF.

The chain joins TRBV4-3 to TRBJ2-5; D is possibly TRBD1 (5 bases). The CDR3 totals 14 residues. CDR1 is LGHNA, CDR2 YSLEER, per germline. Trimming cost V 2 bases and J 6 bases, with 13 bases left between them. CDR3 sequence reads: CASSQRTMSQTQYF. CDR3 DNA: TGCGCCAGCAGCCAACGGACAATGTCCCAGACCCAGTACTTC.

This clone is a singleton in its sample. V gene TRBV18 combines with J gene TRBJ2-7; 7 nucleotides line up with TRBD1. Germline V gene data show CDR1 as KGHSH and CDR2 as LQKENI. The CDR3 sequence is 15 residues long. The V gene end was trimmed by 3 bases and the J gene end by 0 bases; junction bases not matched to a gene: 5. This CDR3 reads CASSPGQAFSYEQYF. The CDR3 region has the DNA TGTGCCAGCTCACCTGGACAGGCCTTCTCCTACGAGCAGTACTTC.